The rows below give T cell receptor beta chains drawn from one sample of a study of cytomegalovirus exposure and HLA in healthy donors. Generated by immunoSEQ multiplex PCR, the TCRdb table keeps only in-frame clones and is missing some. The profile covers hundreds of thousands of clones, with approximately 80% appearing a single time and over 12% taken by the ten largest. Sample: PBMCs. The receptors were sampled from a woman in her 30s in good health and CMV-seropositive. Both conserved end residues are part of each CDR3. A D gene is named only where the DNA matches it firmly. A row's size may be missing; if present it is once, few, many or a size class.

.	.	TRBV7-2	TRBJ2-5	TGTGCCAGCAGCTTCCCATCGCTAGTGTACCAAGAGACCCAGTACTTC	CASSFPSLVYQETQYF
.	.	TRBV5-1	TRBJ2-7	TGCGCCAGCAGCTTGGCTGTCCCTCACTACGAGCAGTACTTC	CASSLAVPHYEQYF
.	TRBD1	TRBV14	TRBJ2-1	TGTGCCAGCAGCCAAGCCCTCTACAGGGGATCCTACAATGAGCAGTTCTTC	CASSQALYRGSYNEQFF
.	TRBD1	TRBV5-4	TRBJ1-2	TGTGCCAGCAGCTTGGATGGGACAGGGGGCTACACCTTC	CASSLDGTGGYTF
.	.	TRBV5-1	TRBJ1-1	TGCGCCAGCAGCGTATCCGGGATAAAGATTTTGAACACTGAAGCTTTCTTT	CASSVSGIKILNTEAFF
.	TRBD2	TRBV5-1	TRBJ2-7	TGCGCCAGCAGCCCAGGGAGGGGCCGGGGCGAGCAGTACTTC	CASSPGRGRGEQYF
.	.	TRBV2	TRBJ1-3	TGTGCCAGCAGTTTGGAGGGAAACACCATATATTTT	CASSLEGNTIYF
once	.	TRBV7-3	TRBJ1-5	TGTGCCAGCAGCTTATTACTTGGGTTTACTCAGCCCCAGCATTTT	CASSLLLGFTQPQHF
.	TRBD1	TRBV4-2	TRBJ1-1	TGTGCCAGCAGCCAAGAAGGGTTATCCAGGGGGAGAGCGGCTGAAGCTTTCTTT	CASSQEGLSRGRAAEAFF
.	TRBD2	TRBV6-5	TRBJ2-7	TGTGCCAGCAGCCCCTCGACTAGCGGGAATCACGAGCAGTACTTC	CASSPSTSGNHEQYF
.	.	TRBV7-9	TRBJ2-2	TGTGCCAGCAGCCCAGGGGGGATCGGGGAGCTGTTTTTT	CASSPGGIGELFF
.	.	TRBV15	TRBJ2-1	TGTGCCACCAGCAGGGTGGCAGACTACAATGAGCAGTTCTTC	CATSRVADYNEQFF
.	.	TRBV7-2	TRBJ1-3	TGTGCCAGCAGCTCTGAAGCCTTCTCTGGAAACACCATATATTTT	CASSSEAFSGNTIYF
.	TRBD2	TRBV13	TRBJ2-7	TGTGCCAGCAGCTCGGCCGGAGGGACTAGCGGGAGCTACGAGCAGTACTTC	CASSSAGGTSGSYEQYF
few	.	TRBV6-1	TRBJ1-5	TGTGCCAGCAGTGAAGGCGGGGTCCAGCCCCAGCATTTT	CASSEGGVQPQHF
.	.	TRBV10-1	TRBJ1-1	TGCGCCAGCAAAAGGCAGGGAGACACTGAAGCTTTCTTT	CASKRQGDTEAFF
few	TRBD2	TRBV27	TRBJ2-2	TGTGCCAGCAGTCTAACTAGCGCGAACACCGGGGAGCTGTTTTTT	CASSLTSANTGELFF
.	.	TRBV4-1	TRBJ2-1	TGCGCCAGCAGCCAAGATAGAGGCAGGGATGAGCAGTTCTTC	CASSQDRGRDEQFF
.	TRBD2	TRBV9	TRBJ2-1	TGTGCCAGCAGCCCCCGGTGGGGACTAGCCCAGAACAATGAGCAGTTCTTC	CASSPRWGLAQNNEQFF
.	TRBD1	TRBV6-6	TRBJ1-1	TGTGCCAGCAGCCTAGACAGGGGGCGCGGGAACACTGAAGCTTTCTTT	CASSLDRGRGNTEAFF
.	.	TRBV9	TRBJ2-1	TGTGCCAGCGGGTGGGGCAGCTACAATGAGCAGTTCTTC	CASGWGSYNEQFF
.	TRBD1	TRBV14	TRBJ2-5	TGTGCCAGCAGCCAAGTTAGTAGGACAGGGCAAGAGACCCAGTACTTC	CASSQVSRTGQETQYF
.	.	TRBV27	TRBJ1-2	TGTGCCAGCGGCGCAATGGGATACCATGGCTACACCTTC	CASGAMGYHGYTF
.	.	TRBV5-4	TRBJ2-2	TGTGCCAGCAGCAAGGACAGTGTCACCGGGGAGCTGTTTTTT	CASSKDSVTGELFF
.	TRBD1	TRBV5-1	TRBJ1-1	TGCGCCAGCAGCTTGGTTGGACAGGGATGGAACACTGAAGCTTTCTTT	CASSLVGQGWNTEAFF
once	.	TRBV6-5	TRBJ2-7	TGTGCCAGCAGTTACCGAGGTGAGCAGTACTTC	CASSYRGEQYF
.	.	TRBV5-1	TRBJ1-2	TGCGCCAGCAGCGGCGACAGCTATGGCTACACCTTC	CASSGDSYGYTF
once	TRBD2	TRBV2	TRBJ2-4	TGTGCCAGTGGGGGGGGTGCCGAACGGCTAGCCAAAAACATTCAGTACTTC	CASGGGAERLAKNIQYF
.	.	TRBV30	TRBJ1-1	TGTGCCTGGGGAAGTCGAGTAGAAGCTTTCTTT	CAWGSRVEAFF